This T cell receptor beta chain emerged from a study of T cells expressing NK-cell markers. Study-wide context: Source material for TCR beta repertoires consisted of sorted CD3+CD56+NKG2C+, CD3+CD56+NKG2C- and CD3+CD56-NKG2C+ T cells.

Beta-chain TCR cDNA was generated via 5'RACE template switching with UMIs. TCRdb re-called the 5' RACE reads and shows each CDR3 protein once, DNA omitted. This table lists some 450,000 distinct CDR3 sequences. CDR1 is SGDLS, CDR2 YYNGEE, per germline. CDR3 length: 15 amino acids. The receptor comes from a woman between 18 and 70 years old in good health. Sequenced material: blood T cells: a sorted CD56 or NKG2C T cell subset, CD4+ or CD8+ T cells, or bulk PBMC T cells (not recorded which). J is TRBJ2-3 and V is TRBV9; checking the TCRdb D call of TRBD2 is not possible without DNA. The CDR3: CASSVDSGIADTQYF.